Detailed here is one T cell receptor (beta chain). This sample was included in a study of shared clonotypes between healthy human individuals. This CDR3 comprises 14 residues. CDR1 is SGHNT and CDR2 is YENEEA in the germline V gene. V shed 5 bases and J 5 bases; nucleotides not matched to a gene: 8. Measured with immunoSEQ multiplex PCR; TCRdb has only the in-frame clones, and not every one. The sample lists about 1 million clones; about 75% were seen once. This receptor was taken from a man between 18 and 35 years old in good health. The gene calls are TRBV11-3 and TRBJ2-5, with 7 bases that match TRBD2. The material sequenced was memory CD4+ T cells sorted from blood. The subset here: CD45RA-negative fraction. In DNA form, the CDR3 reads TGTGCCAGCAGCGATCCAGCGGGGAGTGAGACCCAGTACTTC. Translation gives CASSDPAGSETQYF.